This record looks at one T cell receptor beta chain sequence and its context. The target antigen is unknown. V lost 1 base, J lost 0 bases, and 1 base lay in between. CDR3 length: 12 amino acids. The germline gives CDR1 SGHRS, CDR2 YFSETQ. This entry is derived from a study of identifying expanded T cells in peripheral blood. The protocol was immunoSEQ multiplex PCR, while the TCRdb copy is restricted to in-frame clones and leaves out a portion. The table lists around 57,000 clones, more than 70% of them singletons. During the collection period, no donor immune events like infections were recorded. Study results and caveats: Clone count variance between roughly 2-week samples rose with total template count. Differentially abundant clones: about 1.1 between replicates, about 15 at approximately 14 days, roughly 18 at four.

This sequence originates from a person between 18 and 69 years old in good health. The gene calls are TRBV5-1 and TRBJ1-1; no clear D. The sample consisted of blood. CDR3 sequence reads: CASSLLNTEAFF. The CDR3, as DNA: TGCGCCAGCAGCTTGCTGAACACTGAAGCTTTCTTT.